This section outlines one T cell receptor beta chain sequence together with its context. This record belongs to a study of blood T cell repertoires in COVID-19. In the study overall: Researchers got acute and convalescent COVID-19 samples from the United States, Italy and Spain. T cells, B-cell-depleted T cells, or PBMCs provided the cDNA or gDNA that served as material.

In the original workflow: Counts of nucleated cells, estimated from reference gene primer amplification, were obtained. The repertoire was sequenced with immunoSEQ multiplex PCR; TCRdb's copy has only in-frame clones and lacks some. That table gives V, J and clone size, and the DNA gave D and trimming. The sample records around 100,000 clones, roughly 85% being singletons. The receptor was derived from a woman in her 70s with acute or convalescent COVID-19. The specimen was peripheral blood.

The DNA for the CDR3 is TGTGCCAGCAGCTTAGAGGGGTCACTACACTATGGCTACACCTTC. Protein: CASSLEGSLHYGYTF. V is TRBV11-1 and J is TRBJ1-2; a weak D match, TRBD1 (5 bases). This CDR3 spans 15 amino acids. Germline V gene lookup returns CDR1 SGHAT and CDR2 FQDESV (reference sequence). V lost 1 base, J lost 3 bases, and 12 bases lay in between.